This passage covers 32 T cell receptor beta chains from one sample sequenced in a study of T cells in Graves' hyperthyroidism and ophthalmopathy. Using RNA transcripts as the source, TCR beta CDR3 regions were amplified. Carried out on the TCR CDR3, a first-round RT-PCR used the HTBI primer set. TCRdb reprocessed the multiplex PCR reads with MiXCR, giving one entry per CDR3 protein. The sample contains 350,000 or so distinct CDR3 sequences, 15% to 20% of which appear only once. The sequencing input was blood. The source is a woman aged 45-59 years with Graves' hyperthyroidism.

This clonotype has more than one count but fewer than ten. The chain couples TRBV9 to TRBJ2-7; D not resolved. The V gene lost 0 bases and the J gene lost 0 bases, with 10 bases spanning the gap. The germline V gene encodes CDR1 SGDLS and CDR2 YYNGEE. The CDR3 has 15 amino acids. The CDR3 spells CASSVESASSYEQYF. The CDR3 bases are TGTGCCAGCAGCGTAGAGAGCGCTAGCTCCTACGAGCAGTACTTC.

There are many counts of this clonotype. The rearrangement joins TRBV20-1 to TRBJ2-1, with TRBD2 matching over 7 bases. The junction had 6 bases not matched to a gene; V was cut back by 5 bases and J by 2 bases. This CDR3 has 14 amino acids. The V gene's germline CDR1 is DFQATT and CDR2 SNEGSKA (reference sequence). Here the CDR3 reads CSALKREPYNEQFF. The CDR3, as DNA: TGCAGTGCTCTTAAGCGGGAACCCTACAATGAGCAGTTCTTC.

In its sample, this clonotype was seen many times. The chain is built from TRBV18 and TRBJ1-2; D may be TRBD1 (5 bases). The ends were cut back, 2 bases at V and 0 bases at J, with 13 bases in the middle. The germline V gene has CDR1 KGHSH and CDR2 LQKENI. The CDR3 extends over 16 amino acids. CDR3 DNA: TGTGCCAGCTCACCAGCCGGGGACCTAGCTAACTATGGCTACACCTTC. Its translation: CASSPAGDLANYGYTF. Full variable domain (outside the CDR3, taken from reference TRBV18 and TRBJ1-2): NAGVMQNPRHLVRRRGQEARLRCSPMKGHSHVYWYRQLPEEGLKFMVYLQKENIIDESGMPKERFSAEFPKEGPSILRIQQVVRGDSAAYFCASSPAGDLANYGYTFGSGTRLTVV.

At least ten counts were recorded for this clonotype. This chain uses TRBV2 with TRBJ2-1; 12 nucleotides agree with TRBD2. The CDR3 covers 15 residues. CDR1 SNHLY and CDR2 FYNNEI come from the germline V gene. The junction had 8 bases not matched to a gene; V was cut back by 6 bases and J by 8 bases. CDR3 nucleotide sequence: TGTGCCAGCAGGCGGACTAGCGGGGCGGGATATGAGCAGTTCTTC. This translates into CASRRTSGAGYEQFF.

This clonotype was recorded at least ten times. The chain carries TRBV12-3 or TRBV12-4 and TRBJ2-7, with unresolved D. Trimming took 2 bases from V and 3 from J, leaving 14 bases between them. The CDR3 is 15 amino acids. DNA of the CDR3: TGTGCCAGCAGTTTACAAGGCGGACCCGACTACGAGCAGTACGTC. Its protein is CASSLQGGPDYEQYV.

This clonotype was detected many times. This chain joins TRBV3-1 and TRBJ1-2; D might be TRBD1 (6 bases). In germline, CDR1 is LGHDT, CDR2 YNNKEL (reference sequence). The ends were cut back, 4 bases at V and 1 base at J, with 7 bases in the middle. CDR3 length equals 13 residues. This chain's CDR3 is CASSLRGNYGYTF. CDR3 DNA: TGTGCCAGCAGCCTCAGGGGTAACTATGGCTACACCTTC.

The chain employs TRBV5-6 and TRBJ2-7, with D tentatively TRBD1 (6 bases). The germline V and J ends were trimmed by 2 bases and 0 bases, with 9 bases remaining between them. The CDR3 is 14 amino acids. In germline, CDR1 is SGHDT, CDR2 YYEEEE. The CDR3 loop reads CASSFDRSSYEQYF. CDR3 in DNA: TGTGCCAGCAGCTTTGACAGGAGCTCCTACGAGCAGTACTTC.

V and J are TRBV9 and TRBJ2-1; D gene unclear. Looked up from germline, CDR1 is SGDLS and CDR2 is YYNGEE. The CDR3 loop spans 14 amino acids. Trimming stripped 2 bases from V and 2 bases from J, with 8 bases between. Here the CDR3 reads CASSVRAPYNEQFF. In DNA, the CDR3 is TGTGCCAGCAGCGTTAGGGCCCCCTACAATGAGCAGTTCTTC.

CDR3 sequence (DNA): TGCAGTGCTAGAGCCCCCGCAAGCCAGGGTTGGAAAGACACTGAAGCTTTCTTT. This translates into CSARAPASQGWKDTEAFF. This sequence joins TRBV20-1 and TRBJ1-1; D is perhaps TRBD1 (5 bases). Germline loops: CDR1 DFQATT, CDR2 SNEGSKA (reference sequence). Trimming shortened V by 1 base and J by 3 bases, and 24 bases separated the two germline ends. The CDR3 contains 18 residues.

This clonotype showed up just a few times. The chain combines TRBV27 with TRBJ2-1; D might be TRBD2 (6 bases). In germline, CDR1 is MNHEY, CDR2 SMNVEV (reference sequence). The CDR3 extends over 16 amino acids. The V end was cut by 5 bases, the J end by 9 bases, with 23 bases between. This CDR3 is CASSPLGGFEYGEQFF. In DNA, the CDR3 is TGTGCCAGCAGTCCCCTGGGGGGTTTTGAGTACGGTGAGCAGTTCTTC.

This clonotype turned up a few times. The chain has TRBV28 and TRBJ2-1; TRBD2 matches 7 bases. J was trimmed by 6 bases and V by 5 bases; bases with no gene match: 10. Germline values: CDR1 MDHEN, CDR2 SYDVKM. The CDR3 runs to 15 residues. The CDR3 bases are TGTGCCAGCAGTCGCCGGGGAGGGTTAAGCAATGAGCAGTTCTTC. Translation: CASSRRGGLSNEQFF.

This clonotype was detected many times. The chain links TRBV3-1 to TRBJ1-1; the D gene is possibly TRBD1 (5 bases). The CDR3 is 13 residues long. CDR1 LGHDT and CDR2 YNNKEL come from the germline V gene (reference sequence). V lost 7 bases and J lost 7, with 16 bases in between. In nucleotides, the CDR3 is TGTGCCAGCACCCGGAACGGGGGGGGTGAAGCTTTCTTT. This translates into CASTRNGGGEAFF.

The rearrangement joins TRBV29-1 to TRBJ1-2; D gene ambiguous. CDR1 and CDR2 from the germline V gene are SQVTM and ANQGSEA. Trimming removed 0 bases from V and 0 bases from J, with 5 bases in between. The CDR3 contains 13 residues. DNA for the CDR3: TGCAGCGTTGAAGAGGGGACTAACTATGGCTACACCTTC. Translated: CSVEEGTNYGYTF.

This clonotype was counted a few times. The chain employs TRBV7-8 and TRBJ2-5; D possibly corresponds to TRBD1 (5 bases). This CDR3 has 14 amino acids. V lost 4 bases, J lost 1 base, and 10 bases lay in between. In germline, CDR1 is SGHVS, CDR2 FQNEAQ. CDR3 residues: CASSYGQTQETQYF. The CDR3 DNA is TGTGCCAGCAGCTACGGACAAACCCAAGAGACCCAGTACTTC. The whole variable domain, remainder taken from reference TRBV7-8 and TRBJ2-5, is GAGVSQSPRYKVAKRGQDVALRCDPISGHVSLFWYQQALGQGPEFLTYFQNEAQLDKSGLPSDRFFAERPEGSVSTLKIQRTQQEDSAVYLCASSYGQTQETQYFGPGTRLLVL.

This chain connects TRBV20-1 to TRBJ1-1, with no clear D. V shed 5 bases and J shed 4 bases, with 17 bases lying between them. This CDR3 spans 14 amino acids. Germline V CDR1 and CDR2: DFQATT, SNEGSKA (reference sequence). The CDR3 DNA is TGCAGTGCTGACGCGACGTTGGCGGGCACTGAAGCTTTCTTT. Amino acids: CSADATLAGTEAFF.

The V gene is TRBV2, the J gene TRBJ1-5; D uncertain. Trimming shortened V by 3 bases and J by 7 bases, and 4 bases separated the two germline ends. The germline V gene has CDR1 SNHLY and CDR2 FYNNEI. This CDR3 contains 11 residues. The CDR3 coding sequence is TGTGCCAGCAGTGACGGACAGCCCCAGCATTTT. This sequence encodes CASSDGQPQHF.

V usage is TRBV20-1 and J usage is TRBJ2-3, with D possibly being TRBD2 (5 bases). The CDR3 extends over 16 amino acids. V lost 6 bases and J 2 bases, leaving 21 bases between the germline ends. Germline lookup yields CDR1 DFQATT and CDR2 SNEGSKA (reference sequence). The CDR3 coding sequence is TGCAGTGCCATCGGCGTGGACTCGGGGTTCACAGATACGCAGTATTTT. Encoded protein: CSAIGVDSGFTDTQYF.

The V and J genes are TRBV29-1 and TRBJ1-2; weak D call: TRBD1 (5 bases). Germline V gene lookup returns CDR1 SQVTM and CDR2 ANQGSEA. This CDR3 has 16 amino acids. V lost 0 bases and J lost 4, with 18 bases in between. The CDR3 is CSVEDPAGGRGYGYTF. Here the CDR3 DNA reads TGCAGCGTTGAAGATCCGGCCGGGGGACGGGGCTATGGCTACACCTTC.

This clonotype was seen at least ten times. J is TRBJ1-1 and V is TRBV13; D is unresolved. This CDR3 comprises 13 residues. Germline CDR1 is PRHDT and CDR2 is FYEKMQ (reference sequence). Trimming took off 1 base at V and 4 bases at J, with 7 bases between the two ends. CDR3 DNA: TGTGCCAGCAGCTTAGAGGAAAGCACTGAAGCTTTCTTT. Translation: CASSLEESTEAFF.

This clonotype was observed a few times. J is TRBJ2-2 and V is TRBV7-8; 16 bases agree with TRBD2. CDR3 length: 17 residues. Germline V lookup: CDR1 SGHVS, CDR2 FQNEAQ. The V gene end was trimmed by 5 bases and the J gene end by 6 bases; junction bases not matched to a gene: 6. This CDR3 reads CASSPGLAGGKAGELFF. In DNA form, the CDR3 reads TGTGCCAGCAGCCCGGGACTAGCGGGAGGGAAGGCCGGGGAGCTGTTTTTT. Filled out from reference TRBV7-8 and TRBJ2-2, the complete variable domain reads GAGVSQSPRYKVAKRGQDVALRCDPISGHVSLFWYQQALGQGPEFLTYFQNEAQLDKSGLPSDRFFAERPEGSVSTLKIQRTQQEDSAVYLCASSPGLAGGKAGELFFGEGSRLTVL.

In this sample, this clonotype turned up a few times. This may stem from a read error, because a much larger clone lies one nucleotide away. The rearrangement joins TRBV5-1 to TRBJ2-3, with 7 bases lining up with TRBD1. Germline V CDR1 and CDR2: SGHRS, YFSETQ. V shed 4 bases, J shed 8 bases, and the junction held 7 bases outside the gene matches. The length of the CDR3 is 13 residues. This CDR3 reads CASSTSTGPTQYF. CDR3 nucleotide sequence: TGCGCCAGCAGCACCTCGACAGGGCCTACGCAGTATTTT. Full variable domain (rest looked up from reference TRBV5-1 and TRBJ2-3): KAGVTQTPRYLIKTRGQQVTLSCSPISGHRSVSWYQQTPGQGLQFLFEYFSETQRNKGNFPGRFSGRQFSNSRSEMNVSTLELGDSALYLCASSTSTGPTQYFGPGTRLTVL.

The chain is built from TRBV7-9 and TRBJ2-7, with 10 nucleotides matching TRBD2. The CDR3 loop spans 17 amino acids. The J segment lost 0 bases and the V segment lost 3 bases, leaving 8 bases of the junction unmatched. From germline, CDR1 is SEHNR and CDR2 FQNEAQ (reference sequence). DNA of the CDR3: TGTGCCAGCAGCTTGTATAGCGGGGGGCAGAGCTCCTACGAGCAGTACGTC. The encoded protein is CASSLYSGGQSSYEQYV.

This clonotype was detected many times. CDR3 nucleotide sequence: TGTGCCAGCAGTGCTCCGGGACGGATGTACGAGCAGTACTTC. This encodes CASSAPGRMYEQYF. This chain uses TRBV2 with TRBJ2-7, with D perhaps assigned TRBD1 or TRBD2 (5 bases each). Germline CDR1 reads SNHLY; CDR2 reads FYNNEI. The CDR3 is 14 amino acids. Deletions cut 4 bases from V and 4 bases from J, with 14 bases between.

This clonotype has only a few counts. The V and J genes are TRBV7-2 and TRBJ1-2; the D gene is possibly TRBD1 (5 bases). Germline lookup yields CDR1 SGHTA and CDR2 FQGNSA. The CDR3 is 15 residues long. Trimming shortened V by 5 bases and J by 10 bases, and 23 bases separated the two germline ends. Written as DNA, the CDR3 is TGTGCCAGCAGCCATGCAACGGCCGCCTGGGGGGACTACACCTTC. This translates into CASSHATAAWGDYTF. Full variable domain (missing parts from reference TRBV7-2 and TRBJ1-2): GAGVSQSPSNKVTEKGKDVELRCDPISGHTALYWYRQSLGQGLEFLIYFQGNSAPDKSGLPSDRFSAERTGGSVSTLTIQRTQQEDSAVYLCASSHATAAWGDYTFGSGTRLTVV.

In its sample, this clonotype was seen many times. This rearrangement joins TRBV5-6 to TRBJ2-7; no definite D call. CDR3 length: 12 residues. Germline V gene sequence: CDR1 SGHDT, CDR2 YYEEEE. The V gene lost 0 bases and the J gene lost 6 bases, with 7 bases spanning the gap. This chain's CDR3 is CASSLGPTEQYV. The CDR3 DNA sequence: TGTGCCAGCAGCTTGGGGCCAACCGAGCAGTACGTC.

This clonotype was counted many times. The CDR3 loop is CASSGDRVSEQYF. CDR3 nucleotides: TGTGCCAGCAGTGGAGACAGGGTTAGCGAGCAGTACTTC. V and J are TRBV2 and TRBJ2-7; 7 positions match TRBD1. Germline V lookup: CDR1 SNHLY, CDR2 FYNNEI. This CDR3 contains 13 residues. V shed 4 bases, J shed 6 bases, and the junction held 6 bases outside the gene matches.

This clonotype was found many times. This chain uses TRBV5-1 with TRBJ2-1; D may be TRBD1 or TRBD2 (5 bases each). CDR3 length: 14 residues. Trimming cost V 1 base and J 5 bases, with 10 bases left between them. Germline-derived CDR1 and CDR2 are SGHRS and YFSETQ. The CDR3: CASSLPGRNNEQFF. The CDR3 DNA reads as TGCGCCAGCAGCTTGCCAGGGAGAAACAATGAGCAGTTCTTC. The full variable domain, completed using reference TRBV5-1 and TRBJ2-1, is KAGVTQTPRYLIKTRGQQVTLSCSPISGHRSVSWYQQTPGQGLQFLFEYFSETQRNKGNFPGRFSGRQFSNSRSEMNVSTLELGDSALYLCASSLPGRNNEQFFGPGTRLTVL.

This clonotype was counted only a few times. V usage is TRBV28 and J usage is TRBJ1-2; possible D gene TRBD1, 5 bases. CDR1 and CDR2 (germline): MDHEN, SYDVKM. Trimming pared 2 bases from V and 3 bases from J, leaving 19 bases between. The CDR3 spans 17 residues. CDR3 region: CASSLRHRLTGDYGYTF. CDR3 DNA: TGTGCCAGCAGTTTAAGGCACAGGCTAACGGGGGACTATGGCTACACCTTC.

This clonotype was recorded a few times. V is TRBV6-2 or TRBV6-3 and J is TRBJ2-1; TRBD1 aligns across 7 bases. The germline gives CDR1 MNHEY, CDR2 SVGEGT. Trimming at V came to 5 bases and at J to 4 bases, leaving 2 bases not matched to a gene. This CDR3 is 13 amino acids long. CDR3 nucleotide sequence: TGTGCCAGCAGTGGGGACAGTTACAATGAGCAGTTCTTC. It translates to CASSGDSYNEQFF.

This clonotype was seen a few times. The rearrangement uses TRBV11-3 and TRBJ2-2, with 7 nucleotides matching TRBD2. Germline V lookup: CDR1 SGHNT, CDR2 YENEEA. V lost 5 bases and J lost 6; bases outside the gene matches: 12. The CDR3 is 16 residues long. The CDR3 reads CASSRKAGSGAGELFF. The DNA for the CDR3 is TGTGCCAGCAGCCGCAAGGCAGGGAGCGGGGCCGGGGAGCTGTTTTTT.

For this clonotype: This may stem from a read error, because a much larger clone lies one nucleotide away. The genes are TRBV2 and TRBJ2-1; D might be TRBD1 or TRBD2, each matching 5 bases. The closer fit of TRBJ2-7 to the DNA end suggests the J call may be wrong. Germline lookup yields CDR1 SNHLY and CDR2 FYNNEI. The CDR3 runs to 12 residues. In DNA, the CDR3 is TGTGCCAGCCGGGACCTAAACAATGAGCAGTACTTC. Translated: CASRDLNNEQYF.

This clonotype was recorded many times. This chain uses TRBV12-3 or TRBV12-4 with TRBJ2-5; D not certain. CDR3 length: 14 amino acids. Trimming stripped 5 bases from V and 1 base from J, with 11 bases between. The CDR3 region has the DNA TGTGCCAGCAGTGTACCTGACACCCAAGAGACCCAGTACTTC. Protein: CASSVPDTQETQYF.